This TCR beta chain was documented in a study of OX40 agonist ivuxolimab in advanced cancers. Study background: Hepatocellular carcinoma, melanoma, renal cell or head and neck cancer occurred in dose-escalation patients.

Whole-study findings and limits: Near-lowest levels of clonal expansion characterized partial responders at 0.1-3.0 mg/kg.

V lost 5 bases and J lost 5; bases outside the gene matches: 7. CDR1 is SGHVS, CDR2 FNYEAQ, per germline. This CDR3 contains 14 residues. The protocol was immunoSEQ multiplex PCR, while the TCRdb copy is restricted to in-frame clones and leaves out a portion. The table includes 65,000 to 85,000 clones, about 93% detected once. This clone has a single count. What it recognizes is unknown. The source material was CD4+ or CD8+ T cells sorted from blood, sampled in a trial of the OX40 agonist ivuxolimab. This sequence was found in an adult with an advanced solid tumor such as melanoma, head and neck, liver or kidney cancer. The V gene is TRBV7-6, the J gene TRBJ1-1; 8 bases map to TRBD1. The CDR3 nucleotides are TGTGCCAGCAGCACAGGCAGGGGGCTGACTGAAGCTTTCTTT. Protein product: CASSTGRGLTEAFF.